The present TCR beta chain was sequenced within a study of T cell responses to AZD1222 COVID-19 vaccine. The wider study: Second-dose intervals of approximately 4 or approximately 12 weeks were pooled. Whole-study findings and limits: White British people made up most donors, females outnumbered males, and clonal diversity was possibly underestimated. At baseline, just a handful of AZD1222 recipients tested seropositive. Among vaccine-associated CD4 TCRs, coverage spanned spike, with dominance at 160-218 and 743-854.

Germline loops: CDR1 LNHDA, CDR2 SQIVND (reference sequence). Trimming took off 11 bases at V and 1 base at J, with 14 bases between the two ends. CDR3 size: 13 residues. Comment on this clone: Its antigen is not known.

Clones were read by immunoSEQ multiplex PCR, and TCRdb kept only the in-frame ones, dropping some. The sample has about 100,000 clones; about 83% are singletons. The TCR was taken from an adult in good health. The chain combines TRBV19 with TRBJ1-1, with D possibly TRBD1 on 5 matching bases. This sample comprised peripheral blood, obtained on day 0 of AZD1222 vaccination. The CDR3 bases are TGTGCCGCGTACAGGTCCCAGAACACTGAAGCTTTCTTT. This translates into CAAYRSQNTEAFF.